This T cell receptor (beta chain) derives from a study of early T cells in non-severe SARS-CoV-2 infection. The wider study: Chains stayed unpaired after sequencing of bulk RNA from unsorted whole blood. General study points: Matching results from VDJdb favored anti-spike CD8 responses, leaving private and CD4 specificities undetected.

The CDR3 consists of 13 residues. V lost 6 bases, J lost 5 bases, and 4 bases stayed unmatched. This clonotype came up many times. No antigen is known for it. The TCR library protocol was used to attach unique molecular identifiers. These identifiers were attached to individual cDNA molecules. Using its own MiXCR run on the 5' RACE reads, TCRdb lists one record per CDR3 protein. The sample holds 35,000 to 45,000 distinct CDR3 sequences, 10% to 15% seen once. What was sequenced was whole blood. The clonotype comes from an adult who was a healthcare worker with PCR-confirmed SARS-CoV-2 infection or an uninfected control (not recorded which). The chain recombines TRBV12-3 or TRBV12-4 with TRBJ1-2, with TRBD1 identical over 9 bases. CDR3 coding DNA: TGTGCCAGCAGCATACAGGGGGCTTATGGCTACACCTTC. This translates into CASSIQGAYGYTF.